Presented here are 23 T cell receptor beta chains from one specimen sequenced in a study of blood T cell repertoires in COVID-19. Sequencing used immunoSEQ multiplex PCR; TCRdb keeps in-frame clones, though not all of them. The sample carries approximately 150,000 clones, 83% recorded once. Material for sequencing was peripheral blood. The origin of the receptors is a woman at least 80 years old with acute or convalescent COVID-19.

This clone was seen once. The J gene is TRBJ2-7, the V gene TRBV3-1 (or the pseudogene TRBV3-2), with D possibly TRBD2 on 6 matching bases. Trimming took 1 base from V and 0 from J, leaving 10 bases between them. In germline, CDR1 is LGHDT, CDR2 YNNKEL (reference sequence). CDR3 length equals 15 residues. The CDR3 bases are TGTGCCAGCAGCCAAGGTTGGGGGGACTCCTACGAGCAGTACTTC. Protein: CASSQGWGDSYEQYF.

The chain recombines TRBV5-4 with TRBJ2-1; 7 nucleotides agree with TRBD2. V lost 5 bases to trimming and J lost 2 bases; unmatched junction nucleotides: 13. Germline CDR1 and CDR2: SGHNT and YYREEE (reference sequence). This CDR3 is built from 17 residues. The CDR3 is CASRPDGGSPPYNEQFF. The CDR3 bases are TGTGCCAGCAGACCGGACGGGGGGTCTCCTCCCTACAATGAGCAGTTCTTC.

J is TRBJ2-7 and V is TRBV2, with 8 bases matching TRBD2. Trimming cost V 4 bases and J 6 bases; bases outside gene matches: 8. The CDR3 spans 14 residues. Germline CDR1 is SNHLY and CDR2 is FYNNEI. CDR3 amino acids: CASSAGTSVAEQYF. In DNA form, the CDR3 reads TGTGCCAGCAGTGCCGGGACTAGTGTCGCCGAGCAGTACTTC.

This clone was observed a handful of times. The CDR3 region is CASSIGTGSYNSPLHF. The CDR3 coding sequence is TGTGCCAGCAGCATCGGAACAGGTTCCTATAATTCACCCCTCCACTTT. The chain combines TRBV2 with TRBJ1-6, with D perhaps matching TRBD1 (5 bases). The germline CDR1 and CDR2 sequences are SNHLY and FYNNEI. Trimming took 6 bases from V and 1 from J, leaving 13 bases between them. The CDR3 is 16 amino acids.

CDR3 DNA: TGTGCCAGCAGTGAAGCGCTTAGCGGGGGCACCGGTACGACCCAGTACTTC. Translating gives CASSEALSGGTGTTQYF. The rearrangement uses TRBV6-1 and TRBJ2-5; 9 bases match TRBD2. The V gene's germline CDR1 is MNHNS and CDR2 SASEGT. The CDR3 contains 17 residues. V gave up 0 bases and J gave up 7 bases; unmatched junction bases: 12.

V usage is TRBV15 and J usage is TRBJ1-3, with unresolved D. This CDR3 has 13 amino acids. With 8 bases removed from V and 2 bases from J, the gap between germline ends came to 10 bases. Germline assignment: CDR1 LNHNV and CDR2 YYDKDF (reference sequence). DNA of the CDR3: TGTGCCACCTCCCTAGTTCCTGGAAACACCATATATTTT. Amino acids: CATSLVPGNTIYF.

V and J are TRBV7-2 and TRBJ2-2; 16 bases line up with TRBD2. V trimming: 5 bases; J trimming: 8 bases; junction bases outside the gene matches: 11. The germline V gene has CDR1 SGHTA and CDR2 FQGNSA. The CDR3 has 18 residues. This CDR3 reads CASSPGTSGRAPRGELFF. The CDR3 bases are TGTGCCAGCAGCCCCGGGACTAGCGGGAGGGCCCCTAGGGGGGAGCTGTTTTTT.

V gene TRBV5-1 combines with J gene TRBJ1-2; TRBD1 matches 7 bases. Germline CDR1 and CDR2: SGHRS and YFSETQ. V shed 4 bases and J 1 base; nucleotides not matched to a gene: 10. The CDR3 is 16 residues long. As DNA, the CDR3 is TGCGCCAGCAGCAAACGGACAGGTGATCTTAACTATGGCTACACCTTC. This gives the protein CASSKRTGDLNYGYTF.

This chain joins TRBV29-1 and TRBJ1-2; D ambiguous. Germline loops: CDR1 SQVTM, CDR2 ANQGSEA. The CDR3 consists of 11 residues. The CDR3 nucleotides read TGCACCGCCGGGGAGGACTATGGCTACACCTTC. The encoded protein is CTAGEDYGYTF.

The V gene is TRBV2, the J gene TRBJ2-1; 7 bases match TRBD1. Trimming took 6 bases from V and 9 from J; bases not matched to a gene: 5. Germline loops: CDR1 SNHLY, CDR2 FYNNEI. The CDR3 is 12 residues long. CDR3 nucleotide sequence: TGTGCCAGCAGGACAGGGACCAGTGAGCAGTTCTTC. Protein sequence: CASRTGTSEQFF.

The chain has TRBV19 and TRBJ1-1, with 8 bases fitting TRBD1. From germline, CDR1 is LNHDA and CDR2 SQIVND (reference sequence). The junction had 10 bases not matched to a gene; V was cut back by 3 bases and J by 7 bases. The CDR3 consists of 15 residues. Here the CDR3 DNA reads TGTGCCAGTAGTATGGGGGCCACAGGGGGGCATGAAGCTTTCTTT. This sequence encodes CASSMGATGGHEAFF.

The chain couples TRBV4-1 to TRBJ2-2; D might be TRBD2 (6 bases). The CDR3 spans 16 residues. V was cut by 1 base and J by 1 base, with 10 bases left in between. CDR1 and CDR2 from the germline V gene are MGHRA and YSYEKL. The CDR3 region is CASSQGSGRNTGELFF. CDR3 sequence (DNA): TGCGCCAGCAGCCAAGGATCCGGGAGGAACACCGGGGAGCTGTTTTTT.

This clone was seen a few times. J is TRBJ2-3 and V is TRBV11-3, with TRBD2 matching 7 bases. CDR1 and CDR2 (germline): SGHNT, YENEEA. CDR3 length equals 15 residues. With V trimmed by 2 bases and J by 3 bases, 5 bases remained unmatched. The CDR3, as DNA: TGTGCCAGCAGCTTAACGGGACTACTTACAGATACGCAGTATTTT. Encoded protein: CASSLTGLLTDTQYF.

The chain is built from TRBV28 and TRBJ1-5; D is possibly TRBD1 (5 bases). The CDR3 sequence is 16 residues long. Germline V gives CDR1 MDHEN, CDR2 SYDVKM. The V and J ends lost 4 bases and 4 bases respectively, with 17 bases between them. The CDR3 coding sequence is TGTGCCAGCAGTTACACCCCCGGGACTGATAATCAGCCCCAGCATTTT. It translates to CASSYTPGTDNQPQHF.

J is TRBJ1-2 and V is TRBV6-2 or TRBV6-3; 7 bases align to TRBD1. From germline, CDR1 is MNHEY and CDR2 SVGEGT. CDR3 length: 16 residues. The trim removed 5 bases at V and 2 bases at J, leaving 11 bases unmatched. The DNA for the CDR3 is TGTGCCAGCAGTCTTCGGGGGACAGCCTTAAACTATGGCTACACCTTC. Its translation is CASSLRGTALNYGYTF.

This chain joins TRBV3-1 (or the pseudogene TRBV3-2) and TRBJ2-5; no clear D. From germline, CDR1 is LGHDT and CDR2 YNNKEL (reference sequence). The length of the CDR3 is 15 residues. Trimming stripped 0 bases from V and 0 bases from J, with 8 bases between. CDR3 in DNA: TGTGCCAGCAGCCAAGATCAGGTGTACCAAGAGACCCAGTACTTC. Protein sequence: CASSQDQVYQETQYF.

The chain is built from TRBV12-3 or TRBV12-4 and TRBJ2-1; the D gene is possibly TRBD1 (6 bases). V lost 5 bases to trimming and J lost 9 bases, with 14 bases between them. The CDR3 has 13 residues. The chain's CDR3 is CASSLDRSIEQFF. The DNA for the CDR3 is TGTGCCAGCAGTCTCGACAGGTCTATTGAGCAGTTCTTC.

A single count supports this clone. In the same sample, other DNA sequences code for this CDR3. The V call is TRBV7-2, the J call TRBJ2-7, with 10 bases identical to TRBD1. This CDR3 spans 14 amino acids. Germline CDR1 is SGHTA and CDR2 is FQGNSA. V lost 5 bases to trimming and J lost 2 bases; unmatched junction nucleotides: 3. In DNA form, the CDR3 reads TGTGCCAGCAGCCGGGACAGGGGCACCTACGAGCAGTACTTC. Its protein product is CASSRDRGTYEQYF.

This rearrangement joins TRBV6-5 to TRBJ2-1, with D tentatively TRBD2 (5 bases). Germline V gene lookup returns CDR1 MNHEY and CDR2 SVGAGI. V shed 8 bases and J shed 9 bases, with 14 bases lying between them. The CDR3 loop spans 12 amino acids. The CDR3 spells CASGSIGGEQFF. CDR3 DNA sequence: TGTGCCAGCGGGAGTATCGGTGGTGAGCAGTTCTTC.

V is TRBV7-2 and J is TRBJ1-4; no clear D gene. Trimming stripped 4 bases from V and 0 bases from J, with 9 bases between. Germline V gene lookup returns CDR1 SGHTA and CDR2 FQGNSA. The CDR3 is 15 residues long. In nucleotides, the CDR3 is TGTGCCAGCAGCTCCCGTTTCGCAACTAATGAAAAACTGTTTTTT. This gives the protein CASSSRFATNEKLFF.

The V gene is TRBV5-5, the J gene TRBJ2-3; D uncertain. This CDR3 spans 12 amino acids. Germline CDR1 and CDR2: SGHKS and YYEKEE (reference sequence). V dropped 2 bases and J dropped 6 bases, with 7 bases sitting between them. The CDR3 here is CASSLDSDTQYF. In nucleotides, the CDR3 is TGTGCCAGCAGCTTAGACTCGGATACGCAGTATTTT.

This clone occurred once. The rearrangement uses TRBV5-1 and TRBJ2-7; TRBD1 is a possible D gene (5 bases). This CDR3 has 11 residues. The V end was cut by 4 bases, the J end by 6 bases, with 8 bases between. Germline V gene lookup returns CDR1 SGHRS and CDR2 YFSETQ. Here the CDR3 DNA reads TGCGCCAGCAGCGACAGTATCGAGCAGTACTTC. Protein sequence: CASSDSIEQYF. Full variable domain (rest looked up from reference TRBV5-1 and TRBJ2-7): KAGVTQTPRYLIKTRGQQVTLSCSPISGHRSVSWYQQTPGQGLQFLFEYFSETQRNKGNFPGRFSGRQFSNSRSEMNVSTLELGDSALYLCASSDSIEQYFGPGTRLTVT.

The J gene is TRBJ2-1, the V gene TRBV19, with 7 bases lining up with TRBD2. Germline loops: CDR1 LNHDA, CDR2 SQIVND (reference sequence). Trimming at V came to 2 bases and at J to 3 bases, leaving 1 base not matched to a gene. This CDR3 is built from 14 residues. CDR3 protein: CASSITGGYNEQFF. CDR3 sequence (DNA): TGTGCCAGTAGTATAACGGGGGGCTACAATGAGCAGTTCTTC.